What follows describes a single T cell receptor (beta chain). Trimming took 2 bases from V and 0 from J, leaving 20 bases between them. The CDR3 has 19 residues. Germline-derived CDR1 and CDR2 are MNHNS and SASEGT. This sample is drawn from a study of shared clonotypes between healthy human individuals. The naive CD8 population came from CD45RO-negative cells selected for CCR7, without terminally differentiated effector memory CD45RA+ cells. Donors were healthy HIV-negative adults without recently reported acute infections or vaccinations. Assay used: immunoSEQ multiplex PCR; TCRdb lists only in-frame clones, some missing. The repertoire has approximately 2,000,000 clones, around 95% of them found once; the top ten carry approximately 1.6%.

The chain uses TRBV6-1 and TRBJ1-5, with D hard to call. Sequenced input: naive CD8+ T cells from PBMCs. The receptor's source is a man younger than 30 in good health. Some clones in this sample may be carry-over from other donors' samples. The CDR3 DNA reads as TGTGCCAGCAGTGAATGGATGGCAGGCGCTTTCTATAGCAATCAGCCCCAGCATTTT. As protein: CASSEWMAGAFYSNQPQHF.